Below, 8 T cell receptor beta chains from the same sample are listed, as sequenced in a study of blood T cell repertoires in COVID-19. Profiling relied on immunoSEQ multiplex PCR, and the TCRdb table lists in-frame clones only, not all of them. The sample includes about 400,000 clones, roughly 85% of them seen just once. The specimen was PBMCs or T cells enriched from blood (not recorded which). The receptors derive from a woman aged 18-29 years with acute COVID-19.

The genes are TRBV7-2 and TRBJ2-7; TRBD1 aligns across 7 bases. V shed 3 bases, J shed 3 bases, and the junction held 5 bases outside the gene matches. The CDR3 covers 14 residues. Germline-derived CDR1 and CDR2 are SGHTA and FQGNSA. CDR3 in amino acids: CASSFATGIYEQYF. The DNA for the CDR3 is TGTGCCAGCAGCTTCGCGACAGGGATCTACGAGCAGTACTTC.

This clone came up once. The rearrangement uses TRBV12-2 and TRBJ2-6; the DNA was not compared with TRBD1, the D call given in the table. TRBV12-2 is an annotated pseudogene. This CDR3 is 16 amino acids long. In DNA, the CDR3 is TGTGCAAGTCGCTCAGGACAGATCTCTGGGGCCAACGTCCTGACTTTC. Protein: CASRSGQISGANVLTF.

The V call is TRBV12-3 or TRBV12-4, the J call TRBJ1-5; 7 bases line up with TRBD1. V was pared by 6 bases and J by 9 bases, with 8 bases of the junction left unmatched. The CDR3 length is 13 residues. CDR3 residues: CASSRDRVSPQHF. CDR3 bases: TGTGCCAGCAGCCGGGACAGAGTGTCGCCCCAGCATTTT.

This clone showed up just once. V gene TRBV7-9 combines with J gene TRBJ2-7, with 13 bases matching TRBD2. V lost 4 bases, J lost 7 bases, and 10 bases stayed unmatched. Germline CDR1 is SEHNR and CDR2 is FQNEAQ (reference sequence). CDR3 length equals 16 residues. Written as DNA, the CDR3 is TGTGCCAGCAGCTCCCCGACTAGCGGGAGGCCAGGGGAGCAGTACTTC. It yields the protein CASSSPTSGRPGEQYF.

This sequence joins TRBV9 and TRBJ1-2; TRBD1 aligns across 7 bases. Germline CDR1 SGDLS, CDR2 YYNGEE. This CDR3 spans 16 amino acids. V gave up 3 bases and J gave up 4 bases; unmatched junction bases: 12. CDR3 DNA sequence: TGTGCCAGCAGCGAACAGATATACAGGGGCGGCTATGGCTACACCTTC. Translation gives CASSEQIYRGGYGYTF.

The V call is TRBV21-1, the J call TRBJ2-1; TRBD1 reflects the table's D call only, with no check against the DNA. TRBV21-1 is described as a pseudogene. The length of the CDR3 is 14 residues. The CDR3 is CARRDRPCLSGQFF. CDR3 DNA sequence: TGTGCCAGACGAGACCGACCGTGTCTTTCAGGGCAGTTCTTC.

About this clone: Other DNA sequences in the same sample also yield this CDR3. This chain uses TRBV5-6 with TRBJ1-1; perhaps TRBD1 as D (6 bases). The CDR3 spans 13 residues. Trimming took 3 bases from V and 1 from J, leaving 7 bases between them. Germline V gene data show CDR1 as SGHDT and CDR2 as YYEEEE. CDR3 amino acids: CASSWGQNTEAFF. The CDR3, as DNA: TGTGCCAGCAGCTGGGGACAGAACACTGAAGCTTTCTTT.

The V and J genes are TRBV27 and TRBJ2-1; 12 nucleotides line up with TRBD2. The CDR3 is 16 residues long. V dropped 5 bases and J dropped 2; count of bases not matched to a gene: 4. CDR1 is MNHEY and CDR2 is SMNVEV in the germline V gene (reference sequence). CDR3 DNA: TGTGCCAGCAGTCATCTAGCGGGGGGGACCTACAATGAGCAGTTCTTC. It yields the protein CASSHLAGGTYNEQFF.